This TCR beta chain was recorded in a study of persistence of HIV-infected CD4 T cells. Study as a whole: CD4+ T cells responding to CMV or HIV-1 Gag were isolated.

Sequencing used immunoSEQ version 4 in survey mode. Profiling relied on immunoSEQ multiplex PCR, and the TCRdb table lists in-frame clones only, not all of them. Altogether tens of thousands of clones are present, 75% to 85% being singletons, with the ten largest covering less than 3%. This clone came up once. Its specificity is not known. General study results and limits: CMV- and Gag-responding cells had lower TCRbeta richness than CD3/CD28-responding cells. Proviral oligoclonality tracked with TCR oligoclonality within the same sorted cells.

Stimulation used 8.5 to 10 ug/mL lysate from CMV-infected fibroblasts. CD40L/CD69 double-negative CD45RO-high memory CD4+ T cells were collected. Per the germline V gene, CDR1 is SGHNT and CDR2 is YYREEE (reference sequence). The CDR3 is 15 residues long. V shed 3 bases and J shed 4 bases, with 16 bases lying between them. This chain uses TRBV5-4 with TRBJ1-1; D remains ambiguous. The specimen comprised CD4+ T cells sorted from PBMCs after roughly 18-hour stimulation, sampled from a patient who received antiretroviral therapy. The sequence came from an adult man with HIV who was CMV-seropositive. The CDR3 region is CASSSPDRVGTEAFF. As DNA, the CDR3 is TGTGCCAGCAGCTCACCGGACCGGGTAGGCACTGAAGCTTTCTTT.